This T cell receptor (beta chain) was documented in a study of blood T cell repertoires in COVID-19. Sequencing was performed with immunoSEQ multiplex PCR; in TCRdb, only in-frame clones are kept and a portion is missing. The sample has over 130,000 clones; about 80% are singletons. Trimming stripped 1 base from V and 2 bases from J, with 12 bases between. The germline CDR1 and CDR2 sequences are SGHKS and YYEKEE (reference sequence). This CDR3 contains 15 residues. The TCR sequence derives from a human donor in a cohort sampled during active COVID-19. Specimen: peripheral blood. The chain is built from TRBV5-5 and TRBJ1-1; D is perhaps TRBD1 (5 bases). The CDR3 protein is CASSLFLTGNTEAFF. The CDR3, as DNA: TGTGCCAGCAGCTTGTTTCTAACAGGCAACACTGAAGCTTTCTTT.